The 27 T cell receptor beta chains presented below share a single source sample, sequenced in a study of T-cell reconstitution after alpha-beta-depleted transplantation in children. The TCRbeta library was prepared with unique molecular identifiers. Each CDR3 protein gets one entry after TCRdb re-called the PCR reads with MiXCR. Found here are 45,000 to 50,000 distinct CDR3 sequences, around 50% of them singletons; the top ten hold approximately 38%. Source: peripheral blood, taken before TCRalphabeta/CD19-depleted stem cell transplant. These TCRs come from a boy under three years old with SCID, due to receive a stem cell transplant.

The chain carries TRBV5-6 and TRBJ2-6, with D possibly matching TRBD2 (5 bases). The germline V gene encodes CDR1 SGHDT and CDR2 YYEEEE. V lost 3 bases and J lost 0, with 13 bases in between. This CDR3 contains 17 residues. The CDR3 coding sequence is TGTGCCAGCAGCTCCTGGACGGGAAACTCTGGGGCCAACGTCCTGACTTTC. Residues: CASSSWTGNSGANVLTF. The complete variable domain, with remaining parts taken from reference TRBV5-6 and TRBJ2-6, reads DAGVTQSPTHLIKTRGQQVTLRCSPKSGHDTVSWYQQALGQGPQFIFQYYEEEERQRGNFPDRFSGHQFPNYSSELNVNALLLGDSALYLCASSSWTGNSGANVLTFGAGSRLTVL.

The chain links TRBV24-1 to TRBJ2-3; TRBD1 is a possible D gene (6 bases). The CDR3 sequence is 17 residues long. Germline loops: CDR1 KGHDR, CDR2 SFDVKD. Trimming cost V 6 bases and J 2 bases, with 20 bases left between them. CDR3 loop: CATSSRQVGLSTDTQYF. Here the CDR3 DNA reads TGTGCCACCAGTTCCAGACAGGTTGGGCTTTCCACAGATACGCAGTATTTT.

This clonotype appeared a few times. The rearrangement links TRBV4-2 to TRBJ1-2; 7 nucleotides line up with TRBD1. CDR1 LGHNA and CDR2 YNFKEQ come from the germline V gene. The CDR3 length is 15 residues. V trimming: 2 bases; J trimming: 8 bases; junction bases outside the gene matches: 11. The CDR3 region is CASSQSRTGLQGYTF. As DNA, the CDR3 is TGTGCCAGCAGCCAAAGCAGGACAGGCCTTCAGGGCTACACCTTC.

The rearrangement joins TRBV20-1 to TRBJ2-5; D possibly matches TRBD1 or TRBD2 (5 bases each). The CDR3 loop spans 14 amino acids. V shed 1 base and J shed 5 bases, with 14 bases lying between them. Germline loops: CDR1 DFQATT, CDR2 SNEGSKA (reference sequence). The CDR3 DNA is TGCAGTGCTAGAGGGATCGGGACGTGGGAGACCCAGTACTTC. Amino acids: CSARGIGTWETQYF.

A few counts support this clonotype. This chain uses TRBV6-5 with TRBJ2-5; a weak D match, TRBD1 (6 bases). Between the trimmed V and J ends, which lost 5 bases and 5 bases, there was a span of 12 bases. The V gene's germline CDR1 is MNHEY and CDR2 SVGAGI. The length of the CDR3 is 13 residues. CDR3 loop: CASSNRAGETQYF. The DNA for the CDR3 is TGTGCCAGCAGTAACAGGGCAGGCGAGACCCAGTACTTC.

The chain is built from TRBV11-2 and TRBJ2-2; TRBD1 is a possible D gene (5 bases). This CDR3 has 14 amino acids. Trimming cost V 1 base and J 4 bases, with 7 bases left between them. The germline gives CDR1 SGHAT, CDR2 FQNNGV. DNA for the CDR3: TGTGCCAGCAGCTTAGCAGGGATCACCGGGGAGCTGTTTTTT. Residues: CASSLAGITGELFF.

The CDR3 region has the DNA TGTGCCAGCAACGGTCGGGCGGCCAGCTCCTACAATGAGCAGTTCTTC. The encoded protein is CASNGRAASSYNEQFF. The chain links TRBV6-1 to TRBJ2-1; D unresolved. The CDR3 is 16 amino acids. Germline assignment: CDR1 MNHNS and CDR2 SASEGT. V was clipped by 7 bases and J by 0 bases, with 16 bases between them.

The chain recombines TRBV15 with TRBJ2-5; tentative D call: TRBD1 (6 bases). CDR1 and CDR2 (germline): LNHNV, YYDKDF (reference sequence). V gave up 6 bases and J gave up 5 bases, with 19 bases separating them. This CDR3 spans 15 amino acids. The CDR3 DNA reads TGTGCCACCAGACAAGAACAGGGTCTAGGGGAGACCCAGTACTTC. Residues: CATRQEQGLGETQYF.

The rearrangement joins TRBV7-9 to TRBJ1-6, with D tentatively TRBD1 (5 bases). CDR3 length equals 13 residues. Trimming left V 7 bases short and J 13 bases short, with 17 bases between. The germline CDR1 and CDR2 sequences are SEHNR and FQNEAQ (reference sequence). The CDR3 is CASTDSGGWPLHF. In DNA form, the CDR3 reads TGTGCCAGCACCGACAGTGGAGGGTGGCCCCTCCACTTT.

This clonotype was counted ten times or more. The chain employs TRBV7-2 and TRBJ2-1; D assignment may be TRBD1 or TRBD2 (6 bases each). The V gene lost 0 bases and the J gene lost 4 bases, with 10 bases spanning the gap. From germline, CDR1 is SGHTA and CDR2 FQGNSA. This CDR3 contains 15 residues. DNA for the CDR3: TGTGCCAGCAGCTTAGCCGGGGGCCATTACAATGAGCAGTTCTTC. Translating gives CASSLAGGHYNEQFF.

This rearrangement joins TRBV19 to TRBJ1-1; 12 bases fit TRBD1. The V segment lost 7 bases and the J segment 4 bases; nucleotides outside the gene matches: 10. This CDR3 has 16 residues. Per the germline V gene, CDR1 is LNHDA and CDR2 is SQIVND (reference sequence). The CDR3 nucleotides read TGTGCCAGTAACCTAGGGGGACAGGGGGCTGGCACTGAAGCTTTCTTT. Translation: CASNLGGQGAGTEAFF. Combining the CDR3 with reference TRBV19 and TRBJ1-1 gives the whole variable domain DGGITQSPKYLFRKEGQNVTLSCEQNLNHDAMYWYRQDPGQGLRLIYYSQIVNDFQKGDIAEGYSVSREKKESFPLTVTSAQKNPTAFYLCASNLGGQGAGTEAFFGQGTRLTVV.

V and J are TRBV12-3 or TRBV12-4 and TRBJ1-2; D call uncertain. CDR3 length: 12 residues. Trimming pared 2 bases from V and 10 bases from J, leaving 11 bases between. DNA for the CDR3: TGTGCCAGCAGTTTAAGGGAAGCGGACTACACCTTC. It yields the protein CASSLREADYTF.

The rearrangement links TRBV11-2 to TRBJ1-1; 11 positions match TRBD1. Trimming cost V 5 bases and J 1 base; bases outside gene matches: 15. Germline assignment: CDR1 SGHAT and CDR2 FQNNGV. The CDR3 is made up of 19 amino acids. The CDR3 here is CASSPRELWTGGTNTEAFF. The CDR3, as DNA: TGTGCCAGCAGCCCAAGGGAGCTGTGGACAGGGGGCACGAACACTGAAGCTTTCTTT. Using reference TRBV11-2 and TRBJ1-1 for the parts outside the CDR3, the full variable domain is EAGVAQSPRYKIIEKRQSVAFWCNPISGHATLYWYQQILGQGPKLLIQFQNNGVVDDSQLPKDRFSAERLKGVDSTLKIQPAKLEDSAVYLCASSPRELWTGGTNTEAFFGQGTRLTVV.

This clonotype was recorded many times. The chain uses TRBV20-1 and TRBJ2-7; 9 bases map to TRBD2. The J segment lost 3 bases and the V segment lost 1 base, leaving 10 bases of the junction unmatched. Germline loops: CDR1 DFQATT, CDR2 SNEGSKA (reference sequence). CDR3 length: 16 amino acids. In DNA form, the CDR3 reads TGCAGTGCTAGAGGTAGAGAGCGGGGGGCCGACTACGAGCAGTACTTC. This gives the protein CSARGRERGADYEQYF.

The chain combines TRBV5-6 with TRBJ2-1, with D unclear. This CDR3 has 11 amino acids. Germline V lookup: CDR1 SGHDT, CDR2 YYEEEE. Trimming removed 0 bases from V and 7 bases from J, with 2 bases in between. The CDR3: CASSLANEQFF. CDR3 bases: TGTGCCAGCAGCTTGGCGAATGAGCAGTTCTTC.

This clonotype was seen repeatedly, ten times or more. The CDR3 reads CSARDGTQEWETQYF. The DNA for the CDR3 is TGCAGTGCTAGAGATGGTACCCAGGAGTGGGAGACCCAGTACTTC. This chain joins TRBV20-1 and TRBJ2-5; D is unresolved. The V end was cut by 0 bases, the J end by 5 bases, with 16 bases between. The CDR3 spans 15 residues. Germline V gene lookup returns CDR1 DFQATT and CDR2 SNEGSKA (reference sequence).

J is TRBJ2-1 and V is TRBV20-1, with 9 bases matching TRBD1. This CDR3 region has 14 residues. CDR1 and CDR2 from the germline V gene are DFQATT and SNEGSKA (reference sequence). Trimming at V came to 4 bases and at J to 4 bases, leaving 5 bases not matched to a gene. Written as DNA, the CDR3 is TGCAGTGCTACGTGGGGACAGGGTTACAATGAGCAGTTCTTC. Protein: CSATWGQGYNEQFF.

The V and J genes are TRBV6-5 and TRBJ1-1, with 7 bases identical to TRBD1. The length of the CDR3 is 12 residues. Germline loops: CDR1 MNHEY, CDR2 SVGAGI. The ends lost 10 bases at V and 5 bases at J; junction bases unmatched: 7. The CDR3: CATGDSPTEAFF. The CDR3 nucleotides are TGTGCCACCGGGGACAGTCCTACTGAAGCTTTCTTT.

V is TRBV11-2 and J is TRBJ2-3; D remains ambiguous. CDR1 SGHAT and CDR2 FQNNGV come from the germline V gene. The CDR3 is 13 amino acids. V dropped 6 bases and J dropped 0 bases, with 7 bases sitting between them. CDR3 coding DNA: TGTGCCAGCAGGGGGTTTAGCACAGATACGCAGTATTTT. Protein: CASRGFSTDTQYF.

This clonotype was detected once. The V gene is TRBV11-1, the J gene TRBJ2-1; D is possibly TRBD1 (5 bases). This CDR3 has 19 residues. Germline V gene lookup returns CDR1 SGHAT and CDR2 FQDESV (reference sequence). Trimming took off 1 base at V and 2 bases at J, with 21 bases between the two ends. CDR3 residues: CASSLVGLQGLVPYNEQFF. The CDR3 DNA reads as TGTGCCAGCAGCTTAGTGGGCCTCCAGGGCCTAGTCCCCTACAATGAGCAGTTCTTC.

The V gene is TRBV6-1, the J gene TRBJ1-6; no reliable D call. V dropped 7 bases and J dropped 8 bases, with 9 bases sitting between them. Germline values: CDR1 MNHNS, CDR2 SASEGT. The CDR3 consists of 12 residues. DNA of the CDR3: TGTGCCAGCACTAACACGGATTCACCCCTCCACTTT. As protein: CASTNTDSPLHF.

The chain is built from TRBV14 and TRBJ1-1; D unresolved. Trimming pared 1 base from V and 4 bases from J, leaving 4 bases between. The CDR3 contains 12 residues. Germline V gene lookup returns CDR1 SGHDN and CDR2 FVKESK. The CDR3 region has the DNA TGTGCCAGCAGCCAAGGTTTCACTGAAGCTTTCTTT. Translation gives CASSQGFTEAFF.

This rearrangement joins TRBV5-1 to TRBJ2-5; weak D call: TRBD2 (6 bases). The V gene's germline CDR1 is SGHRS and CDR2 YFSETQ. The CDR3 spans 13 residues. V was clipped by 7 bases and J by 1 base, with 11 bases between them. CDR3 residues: CASYGGLQETQYF. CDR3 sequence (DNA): TGCGCCAGCTACGGAGGGCTCCAAGAGACCCAGTACTTC.

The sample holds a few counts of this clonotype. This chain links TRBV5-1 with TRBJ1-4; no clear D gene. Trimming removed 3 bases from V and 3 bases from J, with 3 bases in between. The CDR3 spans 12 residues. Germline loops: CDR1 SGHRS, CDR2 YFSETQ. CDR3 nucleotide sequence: TGCGCCAGCAGCTCGTCTAATGAAAAACTGTTTTTT. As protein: CASSSSNEKLFF.

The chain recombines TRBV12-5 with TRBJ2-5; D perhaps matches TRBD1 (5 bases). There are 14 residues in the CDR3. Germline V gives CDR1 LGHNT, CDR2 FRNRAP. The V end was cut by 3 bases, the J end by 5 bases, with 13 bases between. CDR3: CASGFPGYMETQYF. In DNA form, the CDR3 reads TGTGCTAGTGGTTTCCCAGGGTACATGGAGACCCAGTACTTC.

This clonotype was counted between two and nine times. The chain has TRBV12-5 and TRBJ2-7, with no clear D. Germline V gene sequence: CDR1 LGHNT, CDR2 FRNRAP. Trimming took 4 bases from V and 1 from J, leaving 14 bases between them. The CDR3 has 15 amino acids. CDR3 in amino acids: CASGYSRTESYEQYF. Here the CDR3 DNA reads TGTGCTAGTGGTTACTCTCGGACCGAGTCCTACGAGCAGTACTTC.

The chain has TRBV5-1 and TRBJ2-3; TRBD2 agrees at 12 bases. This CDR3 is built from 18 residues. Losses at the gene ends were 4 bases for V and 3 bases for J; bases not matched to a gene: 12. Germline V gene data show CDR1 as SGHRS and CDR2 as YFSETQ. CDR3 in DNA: TGCGCCAGCAGCCCTGGAGGAGGACTAGCGGGGCGTACAGATACGCAGTATTTT. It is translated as CASSPGGGLAGRTDTQYF.